The present T cell receptor beta chain was sequenced within a study of cytomegalovirus exposure and HLA in healthy donors. Overall study results and limits: In a later analysis, the majority of CMV-associated beta chains seemingly showed HLA restriction. Versus the approximately 700-donor mean, an Asian-associated ancestry cluster reportedly showed fewer N-insertions in a later analysis.

PCR used 60 Vbeta primers and 13 Jbeta primers. Data came from immunoSEQ multiplex PCR; TCRdb stores just in-frame clones and leaves some out. This sample has more than 90,000 clones, with 60% to 85% found just once. As regards this clone: Its cognate antigen is unknown.

The ends lost 0 bases at V and 3 bases at J; junction bases unmatched: 5. Per germline, CDR1 SGHRS and CDR2 YFSETQ. CDR3 size: 16 residues. The receptor comes from a man aged 45-65 years in good health and CMV-seropositive. The chain uses TRBV5-1 and TRBJ2-2; 7 bases line up with TRBD1. Material: PBMCs. This CDR3 is CASSLGRGSYTGELFF. The DNA for the CDR3 is TGCGCCAGCAGCTTGGGCAGGGGGTCGTACACCGGGGAGCTGTTTTTT.